This T cell receptor (beta chain) stems from a study of blood T cell repertoires in COVID-19. At the level of the study: There were acute and convalescent COVID-19 samples, and they came from the United States, Italy and Spain.

Categorization into cohorts depended on clinical history that participants reported. CDR1 is MNHEY, CDR2 SMNVEV, per germline (reference sequence). The V segment lost 6 bases and the J segment 6 bases; nucleotides outside the gene matches: 6. This CDR3 has 13 residues. Generated by immunoSEQ multiplex PCR, the TCRdb table keeps only in-frame clones and is missing some. The sample records hundreds of thousands of clones, roughly 89% being singletons. The sequencing sample was made of PBMCs or T cells enriched from blood (not recorded which). This chain joins TRBV27 and TRBJ2-7; 9 positions match TRBD1. This receptor was obtained from a man aged 40-55 years who had recovered from COVID-19. In nucleotides, the CDR3 is TGTGCCAGCAGCCGGGACAGGGCGGCCGAGCAGTACTTC. It translates to CASSRDRAAEQYF.